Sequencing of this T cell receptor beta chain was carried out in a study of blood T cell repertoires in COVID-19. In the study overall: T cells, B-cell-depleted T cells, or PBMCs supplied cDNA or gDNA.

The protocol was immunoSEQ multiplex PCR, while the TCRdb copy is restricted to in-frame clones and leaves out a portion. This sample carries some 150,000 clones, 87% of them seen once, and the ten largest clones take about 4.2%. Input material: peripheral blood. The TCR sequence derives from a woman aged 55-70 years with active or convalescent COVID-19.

In DNA, the CDR3 is TGTGCCAGCAGCCCCGGACAGGGATCTAACTATGGCTACACCTTC. Its protein product is CASSPGQGSNYGYTF. The V and J genes are TRBV7-2 and TRBJ1-2; TRBD1 matches at 8 bases. Germline CDR1 reads SGHTA; CDR2 reads FQGNSA. This CDR3 region has 15 residues. The V and J ends lost 5 bases and 0 bases, in that order; junction bases with no gene match: 5.